One sample yielded the 14 T cell receptor beta chains listed below, sequenced in a study of high-grade serous ovarian cancer treatment subgroups. Tumor samples were taken before definitive surgery or chemotherapy. Data came from immunoSEQ multiplex PCR; TCRdb stores just in-frame clones and leaves some out. The profile covers 7,500 to 8,000 clones, with 62% appearing a single time and 5.5% to 7.5% taken by the ten largest. The sample consisted of tumor tissue. The receptors originated from a human donor with high-grade serous ovarian cancer.

This clone was seen a handful of times. The chain has TRBV11-3 and TRBJ2-1; 9 bases line up with TRBD2. Germline V gene lookup returns CDR1 SGHNT and CDR2 YENEEA. V shed 5 bases, J shed 8 bases, and the junction held 7 bases outside the gene matches. This CDR3 has 14 residues. The CDR3, as DNA: TGTGCCAGCAGCGGGATAGCGGGAGATCATGAGCAGTTCTTC. It encodes CASSGIAGDHEQFF.

Within the sample, this clone is medium-sized. This rearrangement joins TRBV19 to TRBJ1-1; 9 nucleotides line up with TRBD1. There are 14 residues in the CDR3. Trimming at V came to 10 bases and at J to 3 bases, leaving 9 bases not matched to a gene. Germline CDR1 reads LNHDA; CDR2 reads SQIVND (reference sequence). CDR3 nucleotides: TGTGCCACCGGGGGGAGACAGGGGGACACTGAAGCTTTCTTT. Its translation: CATGGRQGDTEAFF.

V is TRBV28 and J is TRBJ1-2, with D possibly TRBD1 on 6 matching bases. This CDR3 comprises 17 residues. The ends were cut back, 6 bases at V and 8 bases at J, with 28 bases in the middle. Per germline, CDR1 MDHEN and CDR2 SYDVKM. The CDR3 here is CASSQLGGPAVILGYTF. Here the CDR3 DNA reads TGTGCCAGCAGCCAATTAGGGGGACCTGCTGTAATTCTCGGCTACACCTTC.

V and J are TRBV6-5 and TRBJ2-7; no clear D gene. V lost 6 bases and J 3 bases, leaving 12 bases between the germline ends. This CDR3 is 13 amino acids long. Germline V CDR1 and CDR2: MNHEY, SVGAGI. The CDR3 sequence: CASSFDTLYEQYF. The CDR3 DNA reads TGTGCCAGCAGCTTTGACACCCTCTACGAGCAGTACTTC.

The chain is built from TRBV29-1 and TRBJ2-7; D is ambiguous. Looked up from germline, CDR1 is SQVTM and CDR2 is ANQGSEA. The germline V and J ends were trimmed by 2 bases and 4 bases, with 12 bases remaining between them. This CDR3 is 13 amino acids long. The CDR3 reads CSVESAGGYEQYF. CDR3 in DNA: TGCAGCGTTGAATCGGCAGGCGGATACGAGCAGTACTTC.

In its sample, this clone was seen a few times. The chain links TRBV29-1 to TRBJ1-1, with D perhaps TRBD1 (5 bases). V was clipped by 5 bases and J by 0 bases, with 13 bases between them. The CDR3 totals 14 residues. The germline V gene encodes CDR1 SQVTM and CDR2 ANQGSEA. The DNA for the CDR3 is TGCAGCGTTATACCAGGGCCCATGAACACTGAAGCTTTCTTT. Protein sequence: CSVIPGPMNTEAFF.

The chain has TRBV28 and TRBJ1-1; D gene ambiguous. The CDR3 length is 14 residues. The ends were cut back, 6 bases at V and 3 bases at J, with 14 bases in the middle. Germline loops: CDR1 MDHEN, CDR2 SYDVKM. CDR3 coding DNA: TGTGCCAGCAGGCCGAATACCGGACACACTGAAGCTTTCTTT. This encodes CASRPNTGHTEAFF.

V usage is TRBV28 and J usage is TRBJ2-1, with TRBD1 as a possible D gene (6 bases). Deletions cut 5 bases from V and 2 bases from J, with 7 bases between. CDR1 and CDR2 (germline): MDHEN, SYDVKM. The length of the CDR3 is 13 residues. CDR3 DNA sequence: TGTGCCAGCAGTGGGGACACCTACAATGAGCAGTTCTTC. Its protein product is CASSGDTYNEQFF.

V and J are TRBV30 and TRBJ1-5; TRBD1 agrees at 8 bases. The J segment lost 4 bases and the V segment lost 4 bases, leaving 6 bases of the junction unmatched. This CDR3 is built from 14 residues. The germline gives CDR1 GTSNPN, CDR2 SVGIG (reference sequence). CDR3 in DNA: TGTGCCTGGAATAAACAGGGGGGAAATCAGCCCCAGCATTTT. This sequence encodes CAWNKQGGNQPQHF.

The V call is TRBV28, the J call TRBJ1-1; 7 bases match TRBD1. This CDR3 is built from 13 residues. Germline lookup yields CDR1 MDHEN and CDR2 SYDVKM. J gave up 0 bases and V 8 bases, and 3 bases lay outside the gene matches. CDR3 amino acids: CASRDSLNTEAFF. CDR3 sequence (DNA): TGTGCCAGCCGGGACAGCTTGAACACTGAAGCTTTCTTT.

This clone came up a few times. CDR3 DNA sequence: TGTGCCAGCAGCATCCAAACAGGGGGATGGGGCTACACCTTC. Translated: CASSIQTGGWGYTF. V is TRBV7-2 and J is TRBJ1-2, with 8 bases that match TRBD1. The V segment lost 5 bases and the J segment 8 bases; nucleotides outside the gene matches: 10. The CDR3 is 14 residues long. Germline values: CDR1 SGHTA, CDR2 FQGNSA.

Comments on this clone: The junction departs from the called germline gene at one end, perhaps through a read error. The same CDR3 arises from other DNA sequences in this sample as well. This chain links TRBV28 with TRBJ2-7; D gene uncertain. This CDR3 contains 13 residues. The germline gives CDR1 MDHEN, CDR2 SYDVKM. DNA of the CDR3: TGTGCCAGCAGCCGAACCATACACTACGAACAGTACTTC. It codes for CASSRTIHYEQYF. The variable domain in full, with the rest retrieved from reference TRBV28 and TRBJ2-7, is DVKVTQSSRYLVKRTGEKVFLECVQDMDHENMFWYRQDPGLGLRLIYFSYDVKMKEKGDIPEGYSVSREKKERFSLILESASTNQTSMYLCASSRTIHYEQYFGPGTRLTVT.

This sequence joins TRBV5-1 and TRBJ1-2; 11 nucleotides match TRBD1. V was clipped by 4 bases and J by 5 bases; unmatched bases: 4. The CDR3 runs to 14 residues. Germline assignment: CDR1 SGHRS and CDR2 YFSETQ. Here the CDR3 DNA reads TGCGCCAGCAGCGGGGGACAGGGGGATTATGGCTACACCTTC. Translating it yields CASSGGQGDYGYTF.

Judged by abundance, this clone is medium-sized. The chain has TRBV28 and TRBJ2-7; D is perhaps TRBD1 or TRBD2 (5 bases each). The CDR3 runs 13 residues. Germline values: CDR1 MDHEN, CDR2 SYDVKM. Deletions cut 2 bases from V and 4 bases from J, with 9 bases between. The CDR3 loop is CASSLGGGYEQYF. In DNA, the CDR3 is TGTGCCAGCAGTTTAGGTGGGGGATACGAGCAGTACTTC.